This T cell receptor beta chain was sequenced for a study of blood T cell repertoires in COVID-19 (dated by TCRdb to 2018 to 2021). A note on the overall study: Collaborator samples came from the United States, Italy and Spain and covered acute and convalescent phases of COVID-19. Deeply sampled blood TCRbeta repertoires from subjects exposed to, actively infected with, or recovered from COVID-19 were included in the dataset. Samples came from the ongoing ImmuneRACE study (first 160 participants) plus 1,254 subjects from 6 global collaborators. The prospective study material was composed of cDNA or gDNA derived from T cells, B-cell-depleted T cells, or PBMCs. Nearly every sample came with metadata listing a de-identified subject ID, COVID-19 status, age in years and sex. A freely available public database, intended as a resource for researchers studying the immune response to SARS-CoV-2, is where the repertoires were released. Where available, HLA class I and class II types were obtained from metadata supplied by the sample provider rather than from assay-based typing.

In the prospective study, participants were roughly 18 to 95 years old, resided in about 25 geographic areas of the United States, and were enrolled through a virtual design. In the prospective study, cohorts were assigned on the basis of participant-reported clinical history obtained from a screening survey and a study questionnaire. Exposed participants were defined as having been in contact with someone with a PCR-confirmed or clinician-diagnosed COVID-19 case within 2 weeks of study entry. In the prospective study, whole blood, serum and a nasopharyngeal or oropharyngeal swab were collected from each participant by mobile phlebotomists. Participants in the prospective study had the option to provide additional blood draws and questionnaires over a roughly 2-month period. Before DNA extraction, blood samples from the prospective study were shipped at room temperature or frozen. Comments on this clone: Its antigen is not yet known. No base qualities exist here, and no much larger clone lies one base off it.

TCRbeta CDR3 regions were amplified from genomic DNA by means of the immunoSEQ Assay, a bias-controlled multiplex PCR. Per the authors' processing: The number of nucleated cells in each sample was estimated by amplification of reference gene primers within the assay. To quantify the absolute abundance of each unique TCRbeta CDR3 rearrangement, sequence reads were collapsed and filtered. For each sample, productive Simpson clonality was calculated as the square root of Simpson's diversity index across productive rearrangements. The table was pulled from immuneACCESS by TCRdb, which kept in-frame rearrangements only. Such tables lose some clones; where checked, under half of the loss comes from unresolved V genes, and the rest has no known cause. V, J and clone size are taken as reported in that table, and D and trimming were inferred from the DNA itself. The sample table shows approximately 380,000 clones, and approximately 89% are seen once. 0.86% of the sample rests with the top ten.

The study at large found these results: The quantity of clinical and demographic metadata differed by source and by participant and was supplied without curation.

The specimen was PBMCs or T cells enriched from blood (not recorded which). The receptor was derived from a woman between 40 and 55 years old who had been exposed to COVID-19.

For the CDR3, the sequence is CASSKPGGNQPQHF. In nucleotides, the sequence is TGTGCCAGCAGCAAGCCGGGTGGGAATCAGCCCCAGCATTTT. The chain couples TRBV5-6 to TRBJ1-5; the D gene assignment is ambiguous. The trim is 4 bases for V and 4 bases for J, with a gap of 12 bases between the germline ends. CDR1 and CDR2 (SGHDT, YYEEEE) derive from the germline V gene. Reading from cysteine to phenylalanine, the CDR3 counts 14 amino acids. Just CDR3 DNA is preserved here, 42 bases in frame from base 1.